The rows below give T cell receptor beta chains drawn from one sample of a study of blood T cell repertoires in COVID-19. Repertoires were generated with immunoSEQ multiplex PCR, while TCRdb's copy carries only in-frame clones and drops some. The repertoire has 200,000 to 250,000 clones, 86% of them found once; the top ten carry 3.8%. Source material: PBMCs or T cells enriched from blood (not recorded which). The receptor source for this set is a woman aged 40 to 50 with acute COVID-19. Both conserved end residues are part of each CDR3. D genes are given only for firm matches. A row's size may be missing; if present it is once, few, many or a size class.

12	TRBV25-1	TRBJ1-5	-	-	TGTGCCAGTAGGGGCCCGAACGAGCCCCAGCATTTT	CASRGPNEPQHF
14	TRBV29-1	TRBJ2-5	-	TRBD1	TGCAGCGCGAAGGGACAGGGTGGGCAAGGGACCCAGTACTTC	CSAKGQGGQGTQYF
14	TRBV18	TRBJ2-3	once	-	TGTGCCAGCTCACTTCCCCCCGGAGGTGATACGCAGTATTTT	CASSLPPGGDTQYF
13	TRBV7-9	TRBJ2-5	-	-	TGTGCCAGCAGCTCCCAAGGGGAAGGGACCCAGTACTTC	CASSSQGEGTQYF
15	TRBV2	TRBJ2-7	-	TRBD2	TGTGCCAGCAGTGAGATGGAGCGGGGAACCTACGAGCAGTACTTC	CASSEMERGTYEQYF
13	TRBV10-1	TRBJ2-1	-	TRBD1	TGCGCCAGCAGTCCAGGGGGCTCCAATGAGCAGTTCTTC	CASSPGGSNEQFF
15	TRBV27	TRBJ2-7	few	-	TGTGCCAGCAGACCGGACAGACGAAGCTCCTACGAGCAGTACTTC	CASRPDRRSSYEQYF
14	TRBV3-1/TRBV3-2	TRBJ2-7	-	-	TGTGCCAGCAGCCAAGTGGTGGGGCCCCTTGAGCAGTACTTC	CASSQVVGPLEQYF
14	TRBV19	TRBJ1-2	-	TRBD1	TGTGCCAGTAGTATATCCGGGACAGGGAGAACCTACACCTTC	CASSISGTGRTYTF
13	TRBV28	TRBJ2-7	-	TRBD1	TGTGCCAGCAGTACAGGGGGCCGCAACGAGCAGTACTTC	CASSTGGRNEQYF
15	TRBV7-2	TRBJ2-1	-	TRBD2	TGTGCCAGCAGCCCCCGGGGGGGCAGATACAATGAGCAGTTCTTC	CASSPRGGRYNEQFF
17	TRBV7-2	TRBJ2-5	-	TRBD2	TGTGCCAGCAGCTTAGTTTTCCCGAGGCTAGCGGGAGAGACCCAGTACTTC	CASSLVFPRLAGETQYF
14	TRBV30	TRBJ2-5	-	-	TGTGCCTGGAGTTCCCAGGGGAGCTGGGAGACCCAGTACTTC	CAWSSQGSWETQYF
19	TRBV7-9	TRBJ2-2	-	TRBD1	TGTGCCAGCAGCTCGAGGGGGCGACACCTAACCGGGAACACCGGGGAGCTGTTTTTT	CASSSRGRHLTGNTGELFF